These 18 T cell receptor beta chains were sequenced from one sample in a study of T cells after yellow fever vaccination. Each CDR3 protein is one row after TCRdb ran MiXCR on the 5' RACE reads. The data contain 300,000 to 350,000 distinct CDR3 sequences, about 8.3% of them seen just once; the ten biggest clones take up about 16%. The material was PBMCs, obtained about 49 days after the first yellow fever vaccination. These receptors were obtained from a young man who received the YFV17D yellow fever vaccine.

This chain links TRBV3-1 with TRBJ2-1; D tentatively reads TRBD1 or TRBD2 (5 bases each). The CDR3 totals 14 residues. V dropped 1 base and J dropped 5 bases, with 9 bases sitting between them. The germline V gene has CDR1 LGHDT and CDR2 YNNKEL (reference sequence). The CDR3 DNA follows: TGTGCCAGCAGCCAAGTTCGGGGCCACAATGAGCAGTTCTTC. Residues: CASSQVRGHNEQFF.

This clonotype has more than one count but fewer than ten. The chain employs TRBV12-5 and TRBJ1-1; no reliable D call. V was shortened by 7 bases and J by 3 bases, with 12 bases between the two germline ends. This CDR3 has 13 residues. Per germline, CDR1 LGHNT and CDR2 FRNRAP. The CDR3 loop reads CASAPTVHTEAFF. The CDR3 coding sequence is TGTGCTAGTGCCCCGACCGTGCACACTGAAGCTTTCTTT.

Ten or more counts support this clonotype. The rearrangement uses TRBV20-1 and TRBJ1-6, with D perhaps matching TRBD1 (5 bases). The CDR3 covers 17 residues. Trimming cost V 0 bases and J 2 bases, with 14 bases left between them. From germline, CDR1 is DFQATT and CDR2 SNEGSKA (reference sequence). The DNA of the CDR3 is TGCAGTGCTAGAGATCCAAGACACAGGACCTATAATTCACCCCTCCACTTT. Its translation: CSARDPRHRTYNSPLHF.

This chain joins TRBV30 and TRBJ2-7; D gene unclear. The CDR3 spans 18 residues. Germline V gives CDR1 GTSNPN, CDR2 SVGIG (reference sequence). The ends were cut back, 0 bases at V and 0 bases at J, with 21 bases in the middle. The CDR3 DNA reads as TGTGCCTGGAGTGTACTCTTCTCGGCAGGCCGGTTCTCCTACGAGCAGTACTTC. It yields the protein CAWSVLFSAGRFSYEQYF.

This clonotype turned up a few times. Written as DNA, the CDR3 is TGTGCCAGCAGCCCCCGGACAGGATCGGACACCATATATTTT. Protein: CASSPRTGSDTIYF. V and J are TRBV7-9 and TRBJ1-3; 7 positions agree with TRBD1. Germline lookup yields CDR1 SEHNR and CDR2 FQNEAQ (reference sequence). The V gene end was trimmed by 5 bases and the J gene end by 8 bases; junction bases not matched to a gene: 9. The CDR3 runs 14 residues.

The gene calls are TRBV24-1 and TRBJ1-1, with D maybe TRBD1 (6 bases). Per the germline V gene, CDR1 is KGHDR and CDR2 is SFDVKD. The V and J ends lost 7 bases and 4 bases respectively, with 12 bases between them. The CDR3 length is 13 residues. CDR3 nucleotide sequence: TGTGCCACCAGAAACAGGGTGGGCACTGAAGCTTTCTTT. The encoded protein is CATRNRVGTEAFF.

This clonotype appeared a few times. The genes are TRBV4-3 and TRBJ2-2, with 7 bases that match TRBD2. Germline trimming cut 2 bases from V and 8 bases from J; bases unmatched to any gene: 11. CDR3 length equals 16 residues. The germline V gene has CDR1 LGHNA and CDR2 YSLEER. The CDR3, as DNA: TGCGCCAGCAGCCAAAATGACGGGGGGTCGGGGGGGGAGCTGTTTTTT. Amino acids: CASSQNDGGSGGELFF.

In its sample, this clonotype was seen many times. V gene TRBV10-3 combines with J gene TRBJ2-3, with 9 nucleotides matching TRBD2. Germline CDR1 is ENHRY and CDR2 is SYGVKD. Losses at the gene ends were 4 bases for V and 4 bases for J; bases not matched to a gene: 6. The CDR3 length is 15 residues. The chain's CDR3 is CAISGTSGSPDTQYF. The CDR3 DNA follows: TGTGCCATCAGTGGTACTAGCGGGTCTCCAGATACGCAGTATTTT.

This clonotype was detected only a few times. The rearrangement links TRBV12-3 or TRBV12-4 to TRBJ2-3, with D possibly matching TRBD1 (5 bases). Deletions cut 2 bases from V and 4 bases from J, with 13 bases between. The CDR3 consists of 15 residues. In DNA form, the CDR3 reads TGTGCCAGCAGTTTACCCCCCTCAGGGTCAGATACGCAGTATTTT. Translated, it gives CASSLPPSGSDTQYF.

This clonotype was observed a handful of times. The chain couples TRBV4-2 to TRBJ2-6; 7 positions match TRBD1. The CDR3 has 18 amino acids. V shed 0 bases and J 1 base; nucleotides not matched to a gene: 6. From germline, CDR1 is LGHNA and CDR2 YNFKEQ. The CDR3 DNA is TGTGCCAGCAGCCAAGAGGGACAACAGGGGTCTGGGGCCAACGTCCTGACTTTC. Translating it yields CASSQEGQQGSGANVLTF.

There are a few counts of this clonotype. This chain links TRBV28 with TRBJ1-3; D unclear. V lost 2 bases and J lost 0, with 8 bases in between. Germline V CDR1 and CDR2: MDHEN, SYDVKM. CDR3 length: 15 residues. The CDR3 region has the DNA TGTGCCAGCAGTTTAATGGGTCCCTCTGGAAACACCATATATTTT. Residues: CASSLMGPSGNTIYF.

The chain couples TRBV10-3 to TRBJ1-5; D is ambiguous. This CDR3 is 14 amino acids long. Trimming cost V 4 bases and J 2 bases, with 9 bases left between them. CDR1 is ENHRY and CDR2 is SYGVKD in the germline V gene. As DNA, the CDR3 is TGTGCCATCAGTGGCGCCGGGGGCAATCAGCCCCAGCATTTT. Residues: CAISGAGGNQPQHF.

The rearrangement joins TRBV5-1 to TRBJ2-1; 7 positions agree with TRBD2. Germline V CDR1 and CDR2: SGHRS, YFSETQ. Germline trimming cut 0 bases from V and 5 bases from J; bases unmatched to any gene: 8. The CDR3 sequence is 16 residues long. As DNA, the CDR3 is TGCGCCAGCAGCTTGGTAGTTGGCGGGGGAAACAATGAGCAGTTCTTC. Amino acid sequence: CASSLVVGGGNNEQFF.

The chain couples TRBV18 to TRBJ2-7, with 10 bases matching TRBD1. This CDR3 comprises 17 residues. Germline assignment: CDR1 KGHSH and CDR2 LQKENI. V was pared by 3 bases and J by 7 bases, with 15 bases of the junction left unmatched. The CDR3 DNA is TGTGCCAGCTCACCGGATTTTGACAGGGGGCCTTTGGGAGAGCAGTACGTC. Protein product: CASSPDFDRGPLGEQYV.

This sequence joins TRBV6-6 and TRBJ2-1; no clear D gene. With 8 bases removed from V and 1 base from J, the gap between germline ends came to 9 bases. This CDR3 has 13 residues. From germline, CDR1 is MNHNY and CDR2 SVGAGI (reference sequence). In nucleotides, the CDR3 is TGTGCCAGCGCCTGGGCGTCCTACAATGAGCAGTTCTTC. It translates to CASAWASYNEQFF.

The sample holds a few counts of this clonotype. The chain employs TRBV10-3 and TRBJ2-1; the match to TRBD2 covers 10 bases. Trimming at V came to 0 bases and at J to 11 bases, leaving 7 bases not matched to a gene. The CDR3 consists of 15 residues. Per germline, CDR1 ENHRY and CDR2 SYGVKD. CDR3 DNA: TGTGCCATCAGTGAGTCGGGGGCTAGCGGGGGACAGCAGTTCTTC. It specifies CAISESGASGGQQFF.

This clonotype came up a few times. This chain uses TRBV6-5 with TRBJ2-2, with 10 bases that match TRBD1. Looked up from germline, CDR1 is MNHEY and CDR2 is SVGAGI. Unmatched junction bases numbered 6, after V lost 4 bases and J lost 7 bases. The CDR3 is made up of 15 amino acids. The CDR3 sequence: CASSSPGQGSGELFF. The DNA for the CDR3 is TGTGCCAGCAGTTCACCGGGACAGGGGAGCGGGGAGCTGTTTTTT.

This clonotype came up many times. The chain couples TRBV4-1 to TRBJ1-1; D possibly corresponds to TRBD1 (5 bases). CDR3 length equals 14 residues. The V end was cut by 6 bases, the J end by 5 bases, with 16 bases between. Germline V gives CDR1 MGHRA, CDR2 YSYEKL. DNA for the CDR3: TGCGCCAGCAGGGGGTTTCTGAAGGGGACTGAAGCTTTCTTT. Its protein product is CASRGFLKGTEAFF.